The rows below give T cell receptor beta chains drawn from one sample of a study of cytomegalovirus exposure and HLA in healthy donors. This table comes from immunoSEQ multiplex PCR, and its TCRdb copy is limited to in-frame clones, with some not included. The sample shows 150,000 to 200,000 clones, around 76% of them seen only once. Sequenced input: PBMCs. Every receptor here comes from a middle-aged woman in good health and CMV-seronegative. Each CDR3 is given with its conserved first and last residue. Each record gives: clone size, V gene, D gene, J gene, CDR3 protein, CDR3 DNA. A D gene is named only where the DNA matches it firmly. Some rows have no size entry. The others give once, few or many, or a class for an expanded clone.

>NA|TRBV7-9|NA|TRBJ2-3
CASSLGWDSRTDTQYF
TGTGCCAGCAGCTTAGGGTGGGACTCCCGCACAGATACGCAGTATTTT
>NA|TRBV5-4|NA|TRBJ2-1
CASSLKQGGYSYNEQFF
TGTGCCAGCAGCCTCAAACAGGGAGGGTACTCCTACAATGAGCAGTTCTTC
>once|TRBV5-1|NA|TRBJ1-5
CASSLEGDSNQPQHF
TGCGCCAGCAGCTTGGAGGGGGATAGCAATCAGCCCCAGCATTTT
>NA|TRBV7-6|NA|TRBJ2-5
CASSLDRVETQYF
TGTGCCAGCAGCTTAGACAGGGTAGAGACCCAGTACTTC
>NA|TRBV5-8|TRBD1|TRBJ1-1
CASSRDRGTTEAFF
TGTGCCAGCAGCCGGGACAGGGGGACTACTGAAGCTTTCTTT
>NA|TRBV6-6|TRBD2|TRBJ2-3
CASSLRGLAGGDTQYF
TGTGCCAGCAGTTTACGGGGACTAGCGGGAGGGGATACGCAGTATTTT
>NA|TRBV7-9|TRBD1|TRBJ1-4
CASSLDRVSEKLFF
TGTGCCAGCAGCCTGGACAGGGTTTCGGAAAAACTGTTTTTT
>NA|TRBV6-1|NA|TRBJ2-3
CASSEGTASTDTQYF
TGTGCCAGCAGTGAAGGGACAGCTAGCACAGATACGCAGTATTTT
>NA|TRBV1|NA|TRBJ1-1
CTSSQDPRDRSIMNTEAFF
TGCACCAGCAGCCAAGATCCTCGGGACAGGAGTATAATGAACACTGAAGCTTTCTTT
>NA|TRBV9|TRBD2|TRBJ2-7
CASSVEGLAKDEQYF
TGTGCCAGCAGCGTAGAAGGACTAGCGAAGGACGAGCAGTACTTC
>NA|TRBV5-4|TRBD1|TRBJ1-3
CASSLSDRASSGNTIYF
TGTGCCAGCAGCTTGTCGGACAGGGCCTCCTCTGGAAACACCATATATTTT
>few|TRBV9|NA|TRBJ1-1
CASSVGSETEAFF
TGTGCCAGCAGCGTAGGGTCGGAGACTGAAGCTTTCTTT
>NA|TRBV18|TRBD1|TRBJ1-3
CASSQSGQGGNTIYF
TGTGCCAGCTCACAGTCCGGACAGGGAGGAAACACCATATATTTT
>NA|TRBV7-6|NA|TRBJ2-1
CASSLGGQRRANNEQFF
TGTGCCAGCAGCTTAGGGGGCCAGCGCCGAGCTAACAATGAGCAGTTCTTC
>NA|TRBV11-2|TRBD2|TRBJ2-7
CASSLGRDTGGLREQYF
TGTGCCAGCAGCTTAGGAAGGGACACGGGGGGGCTTAGGGAGCAGTACTTC
>NA|TRBV28|NA|TRBJ2-1
CASSGLESSYNEQFF
TGTGCCAGCAGTGGGCTCGAGAGCTCCTACAATGAGCAGTTCTTC
>NA|TRBV2|TRBD1|TRBJ1-2
CASSYDRGGYTF
TGTGCCAGCAGCTACGACAGGGGTGGCTACACCTTC
>NA|TRBV6-1|TRBD2|TRBJ2-2
CASSLTSGNTGELFF
TGTGCCAGCAGCTTGACTAGCGGGAACACCGGGGAGCTGTTTTTT
>NA|TRBV28|TRBD1|TRBJ1-3
CASSPLTGIRNTIYF
TGTGCCAGCAGTCCCCTGACAGGGATTAGAAACACCATATATTTT
>NA|TRBV15|NA|TRBJ1-2
CATSRGRQTYGYTF
TGTGCCACCAGCAGAGGCAGACAGACCTATGGCTACACCTTC
>NA|TRBV2|TRBD2|TRBJ2-3
CASSPTTSGSTDTQYF
TGTGCCAGCAGTCCCACTACTAGCGGGAGCACAGATACGCAGTATTTT
>NA|TRBV18|TRBD1|TRBJ1-4
CASSQRTGGDEKLFF
TGTGCCAGCTCCCAGAGGACAGGGGGCGATGAAAAACTGTTTTTT
>NA|TRBV20-1|NA|TRBJ2-7
CSARRGYEQYF
TGCAGTGCTAGAAGAGGTTACGAGCAGTACTTC
>NA|TRBV6-5|TRBD1|TRBJ1-4
CASSYRQGATNEKLFF
TGTGCCAGCAGTTACAGACAGGGGGCAACTAATGAAAAACTGTTTTTT
>NA|TRBV29-1|TRBD1|TRBJ2-7
CSVEVTGGYEQYF
TGCAGCGTTGAAGTGACAGGGGGCTACGAGCAGTACTTC
>once|TRBV5-4|TRBD2|TRBJ2-5
CASSLGQVASGFQETQYF
TGTGCCAGCAGCTTGGGTCAGGTGGCTAGCGGATTCCAAGAGACCCAGTACTTC
>NA|TRBV29-1|TRBD2|TRBJ2-5
CSGLAGEETQYF
TGCAGCGGGCTAGCGGGAGAAGAGACCCAGTACTTC
>NA|TRBV4-1|TRBD2|TRBJ2-7
CASSQDRLAGASYEQYF
TGCGCCAGCAGCCAAGATCGCCTAGCGGGTGCCTCCTACGAGCAGTACTTC
>NA|TRBV6-6|TRBD2|TRBJ2-5
CASSSPSGRRETQYF
TGTGCCAGCAGTTCCCCTAGCGGGAGAAGGGAGACCCAGTACTTC
>NA|TRBV27|NA|TRBJ1-1
CASSLQGNTEAFF
TGTGCCAGCAGTTTACAGGGGAACACTGAAGCTTTCTTT
>NA|TRBV6-5|NA|TRBJ1-5
CASRTRSNQPQHF
TGTGCCAGCAGAACCCGGAGCAATCAGCCCCAGCATTTT
>NA|TRBV7-3|NA|TRBJ1-1
CASSLTDRTEAFF
TGTGCCAGCAGCTTAACCGACAGGACTGAAGCTTTCTTT
>NA|TRBV5-1|TRBD1|TRBJ2-7
CASSRDRAEQYF
TGCGCCAGCAGCAGGGACAGAGCCGAGCAGTACTTC
>few|TRBV28|NA|TRBJ1-1
CASLRQLGTEAFF
TGTGCCAGCCTGAGACAGCTCGGGACTGAAGCTTTCTTT
>once|TRBV6-5|NA|TRBJ2-1
CASSYSRGGSYNEQFF
TGTGCCAGCAGTTACTCAAGGGGTGGGTCCTACAATGAGCAGTTCTTC
>NA|TRBV2|TRBD1|TRBJ1-1
CAINRGRGGTEAFF
TGTGCCATAAACAGGGGGCGCGGGGGCACTGAAGCTTTCTTT